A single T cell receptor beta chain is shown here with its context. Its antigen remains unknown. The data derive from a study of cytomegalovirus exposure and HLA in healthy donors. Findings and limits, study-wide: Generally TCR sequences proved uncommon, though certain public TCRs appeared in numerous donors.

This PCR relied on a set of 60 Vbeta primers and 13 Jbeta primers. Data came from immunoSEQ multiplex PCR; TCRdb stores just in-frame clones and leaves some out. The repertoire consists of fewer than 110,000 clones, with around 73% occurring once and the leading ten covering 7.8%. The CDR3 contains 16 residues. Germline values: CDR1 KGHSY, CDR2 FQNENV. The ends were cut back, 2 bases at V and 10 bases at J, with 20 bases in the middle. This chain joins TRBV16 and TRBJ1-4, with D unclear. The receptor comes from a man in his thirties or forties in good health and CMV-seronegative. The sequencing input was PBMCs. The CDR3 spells CASSQVERAGLGKLFF. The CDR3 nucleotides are TGTGCCAGCAGCCAAGTCGAACGGGCGGGATTGGGAAAACTGTTTTTT.